This T cell receptor (beta chain) is drawn from a study of cytomegalovirus exposure and HLA in healthy donors. This CDR3 has 14 amino acids. From germline, CDR1 is SGHNT and CDR2 YENEEA. Between the trimmed V and J ends, which lost 5 bases and 2 bases, there was a span of 12 bases. The primer mix had 60 Vbeta and 13 Jbeta primers. In the original workflow: As a later analysis found, there were 80 million to 90 million unique TCR beta chains, of which roughly 11 million were shared. The protocol was immunoSEQ multiplex PCR, while the TCRdb copy is restricted to in-frame clones and leaves out a portion. Clone size and the V and J calls come from that table; the DNA yielded D and trimming. Of about 190,000 clones in the sample, around 88% are singletons; the top ten hold roughly 0.34%. As for this clone: The antigen remains undetermined.

Overall study findings and caveats: Follow-up analysis later connected one missense variant in DCLRE1C with trimming of TCR beta V- and J-genes. Among the sequence variants, a highly shared cluster was likely an artifact of sequencing.

The chain combines TRBV11-3 with TRBJ2-5; D remains ambiguous. This TCR derives from a woman in her twenties or thirties in good health and CMV-seronegative. The material sequenced was PBMCs. CDR3 bases: TGTGCCAGCAGCCCTTCCTCGGAGCAAGAGACCCAGTACTTC. Translation gives CASSPSSEQETQYF.